This T cell receptor beta chain is from a study of T cells in Graves' hyperthyroidism and ophthalmopathy. Study-wide background: Peripheral blood was taken when the disease was first diagnosed, before any treatment began.

Findings and caveats of the study: Within blood appeared most thyroid clonotypes that had expanded above 0.001. The model identified upcoming ophthalmopathy a median 6.5 months ahead of onset.

RNA transcripts yielded amplified TCR beta CDR3 regions. First-round RT-PCR of the TCR CDR3 relied on the HTBI primer set. TCRdb reprocessed the multiplex PCR reads via MiXCR and lists one record per CDR3 protein. Of about 600,000 distinct CDR3 sequences in the sample, 13% to 15% were seen once. This clonotype was counted ten times or more. Its target is unknown. Ophthalmopathy patients all had a Clinical Activity Score of at least 3, a NOSPECS grade of at least 4 and disease under 3 months old. Trimming shortened V by 9 bases and J by 5 bases, and 13 bases separated the two germline ends. Germline CDR1 is LNHDA and CDR2 is SQIVND (reference sequence). The CDR3 loop spans 12 amino acids.

Sequences were obtained from blood. The clonotype originates from a woman aged 18-29 years with Graves' ophthalmopathy. The J gene is TRBJ1-1, the V gene TRBV19, with no clear D. The CDR3 here is CASSPGRTEAFF. CDR3 nucleotides: TGTGCCAGCAGTCCCGGTAGGACTGAAGCTTTCTTT.